This TCR beta chain was captured in a study of blood T cell repertoires in COVID-19. Study details: Whether acute or convalescent, the COVID-19 samples came from the United States, Italy and Spain. The analysed material was cDNA or gDNA that came from T cells, B-cell-depleted T cells, or PBMCs.

With V trimmed by 0 bases and J by 5 bases, 6 bases remained unmatched. The CDR3 sequence is 15 residues long. In germline, CDR1 is SGHRS, CDR2 YFSETQ. As processed by the authors: Counts of nucleated cells, estimated from reference gene primer amplification, were obtained. Method: immunoSEQ multiplex PCR; TCRdb's copy keeps in-frame clones and lacks some. The V and J calls and the clone size are those of that table, but D and trimming were determined from the DNA. The data show approximately 200,000 clones, 82% seen once. The TCR sequence derives from a woman in her twenties or thirties with acute or convalescent COVID-19. The sequencing sample was made of peripheral blood. The chain has TRBV5-1 and TRBJ2-5; 8 bases are a match to TRBD1. CDR3 loop: CASSLGQGARETQYF. The DNA for the CDR3 is TGCGCCAGCAGCTTGGGCCAGGGGGCGAGGGAGACCCAGTACTTC.